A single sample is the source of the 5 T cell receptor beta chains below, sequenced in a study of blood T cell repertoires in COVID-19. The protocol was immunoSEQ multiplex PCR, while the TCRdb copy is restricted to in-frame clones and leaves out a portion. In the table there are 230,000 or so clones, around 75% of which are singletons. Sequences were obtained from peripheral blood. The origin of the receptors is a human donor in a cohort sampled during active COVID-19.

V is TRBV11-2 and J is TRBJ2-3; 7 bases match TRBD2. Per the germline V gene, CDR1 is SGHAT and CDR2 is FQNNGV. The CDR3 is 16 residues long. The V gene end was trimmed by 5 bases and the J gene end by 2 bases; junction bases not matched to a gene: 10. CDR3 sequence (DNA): TGTGCCAGCAGCCCCTGGGACTACCGACCCACAGATACGCAGTATTTT. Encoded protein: CASSPWDYRPTDTQYF.

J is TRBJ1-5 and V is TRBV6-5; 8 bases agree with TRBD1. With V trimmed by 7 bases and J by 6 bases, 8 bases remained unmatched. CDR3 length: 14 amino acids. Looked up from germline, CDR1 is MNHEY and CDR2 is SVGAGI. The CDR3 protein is CASNPTRGPQPQHF. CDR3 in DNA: TGTGCCAGCAATCCCACCAGGGGGCCTCAGCCCCAGCATTTT.

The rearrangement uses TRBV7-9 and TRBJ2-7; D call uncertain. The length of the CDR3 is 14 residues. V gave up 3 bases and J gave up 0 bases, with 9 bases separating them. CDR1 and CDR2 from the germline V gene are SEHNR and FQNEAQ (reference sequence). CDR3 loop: CASSFKAASYEQYF. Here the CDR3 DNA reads TGTGCCAGCAGCTTCAAAGCTGCCTCCTACGAGCAGTACTTC.

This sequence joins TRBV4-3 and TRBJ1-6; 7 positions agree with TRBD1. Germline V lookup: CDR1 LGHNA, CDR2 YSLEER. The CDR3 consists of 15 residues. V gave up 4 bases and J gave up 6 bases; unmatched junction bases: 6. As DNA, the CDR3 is TGCGCCAGCAGCCGCCGGGACAGCGGTAATTCACCCCTCCACTTT. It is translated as CASSRRDSGNSPLHF.

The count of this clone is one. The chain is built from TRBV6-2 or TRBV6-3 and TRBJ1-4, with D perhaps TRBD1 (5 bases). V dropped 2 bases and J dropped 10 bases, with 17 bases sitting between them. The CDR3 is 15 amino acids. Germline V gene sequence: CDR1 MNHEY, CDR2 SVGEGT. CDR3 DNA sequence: TGTGCCAGCAGTTACAGCGGGGGAGAGACAGCAAAACTGTTTTTT. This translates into CASSYSGGETAKLFF.